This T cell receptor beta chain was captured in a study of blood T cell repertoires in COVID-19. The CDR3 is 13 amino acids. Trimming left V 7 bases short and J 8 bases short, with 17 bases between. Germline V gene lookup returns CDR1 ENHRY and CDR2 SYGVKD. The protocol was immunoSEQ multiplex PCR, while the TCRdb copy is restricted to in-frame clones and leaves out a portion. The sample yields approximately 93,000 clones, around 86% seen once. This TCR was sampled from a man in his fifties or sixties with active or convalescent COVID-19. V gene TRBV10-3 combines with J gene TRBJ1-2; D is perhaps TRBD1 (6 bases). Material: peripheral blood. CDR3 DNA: TGTGCCATCACCCCGGGGAGGGGGGAAGGCTACACCTTC. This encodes CAITPGRGEGYTF.